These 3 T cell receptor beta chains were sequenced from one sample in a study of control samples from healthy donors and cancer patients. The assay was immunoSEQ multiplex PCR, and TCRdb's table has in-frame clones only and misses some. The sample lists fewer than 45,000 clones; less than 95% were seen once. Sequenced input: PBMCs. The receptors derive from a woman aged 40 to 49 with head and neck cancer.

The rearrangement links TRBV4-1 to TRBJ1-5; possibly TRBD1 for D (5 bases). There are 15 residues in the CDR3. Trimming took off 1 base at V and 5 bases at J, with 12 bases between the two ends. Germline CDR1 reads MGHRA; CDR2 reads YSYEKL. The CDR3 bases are TGCGCCAGCAGCCAAGGGGCCAGGGACGATCAGCCCCAGCATTTT. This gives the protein CASSQGARDDQPQHF.

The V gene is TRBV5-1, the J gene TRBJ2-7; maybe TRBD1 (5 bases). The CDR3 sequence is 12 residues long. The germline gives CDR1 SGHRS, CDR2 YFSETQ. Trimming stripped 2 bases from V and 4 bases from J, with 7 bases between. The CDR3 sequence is CASSFSGYEQYF. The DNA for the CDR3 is TGCGCCAGCAGCTTTTCAGGGTACGAGCAGTACTTC.

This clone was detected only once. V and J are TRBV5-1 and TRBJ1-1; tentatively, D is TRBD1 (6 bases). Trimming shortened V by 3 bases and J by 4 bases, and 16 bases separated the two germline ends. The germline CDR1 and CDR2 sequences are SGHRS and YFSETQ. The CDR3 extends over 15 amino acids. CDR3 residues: CASSSQGPHGTEAFF. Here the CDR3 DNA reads TGCGCCAGCAGCTCGCAGGGGCCCCACGGCACTGAAGCTTTCTTT.